A selection of T cell receptor beta chains follows, all from one sample in a study of vaccination and CD4 T cells after COVID-19. Via MiXCR, TCRdb re-called the PCR reads, giving one row per CDR3 protein. The data contain tens of thousands of distinct CDR3 sequences, more than 40% of them seen just once; the ten biggest clones take up about 5.6%. The input for sequencing was CD4+ T cells from blood, taken about 7 months after SARS-CoV-2 vaccination. The source of these receptors is a human donor who had recovered from COVID-19. Both conserved end residues are part of each CDR3.

13	TRBV20-1	TRBJ2-1	CSASSGQVDEQFF
17	TRBV7-2	TRBJ2-3	CASSHTLLAANTDTQYF
14	TRBV28	TRBJ2-2	CASSWAAATGELFF
15	TRBV18	TRBJ2-7	CASSPPLADSYEQYF
15	TRBV7-9	TRBJ1-5	CASSAGQGEAQPQHF
13	TRBV6-1	TRBJ1-1	CASSDRENTEAFF
15	TRBV20-1	TRBJ2-1	CSAVGTKSSYNEQFF
12	TRBV20-1	TRBJ1-1	CSARQGDTEAFF
16	TRBV20-1	TRBJ2-3	CSATGLAGQHTDTQYF
17	TRBV2	TRBJ2-7	CASSVSASGTGNYEQYF
15	TRBV27	TRBJ2-5	CASSLSWASGETQYF
15	TRBV7-9	TRBJ1-2	CASSLSQGAHYGYTF
14	TRBV7-9	TRBJ2-1	CASSPRSVGNEQFF
10	TRBV19	TRBJ1-1	CASKEGAAFF
12	TRBV6-1	TRBJ2-7	CASSRNQYEQYF
13	TRBV20-1	TRBJ2-7	CSARSQGDYEQYF
12	TRBV29-1	TRBJ1-1	CSVLTGITEAFF
17	TRBV7-9	TRBJ1-6	CASSLGLTATDNSPLHF
13	TRBV20-1	TRBJ1-2	CSARNGTGYGYTF
13	TRBV28	TRBJ1-2	CASSLRGLIGYTF
16	TRBV27	TRBJ2-2	CASSRSEREIGGELFF